This T cell receptor beta chain emerged from a study of T cell responses to AZD1222 COVID-19 vaccine. Study-level points and caveats: The donors showed a predominance of white British ancestry and of females, with possible underestimation of clonal diversity.

Produced via immunoSEQ multiplex PCR; TCRdb's table is partial and in-frame only. This sample has 90,000 to 120,000 clones, with approximately 90% found just once. As regards this clone: Its specificity is not known.

This TCR came from an adult who received the AZD1222 COVID-19 vaccine. The source was peripheral blood, collected 28 days after the second AZD1222 dose.

The CDR3 region is CAWATGLNTEAFF. The CDR3 DNA reads TGTGCCTGGGCTACAGGGCTGAACACTGAAGCTTTCTTT. The chain is built from TRBV30 and TRBJ1-1; tentatively, D is TRBD1 (6 bases). The CDR3 totals 13 residues. CDR1 is GTSNPN and CDR2 is SVGIG in the germline V gene (reference sequence). Trimming pared 5 bases from V and 0 bases from J, leaving 10 bases between. The full variable domain, with the rest looked up from reference TRBV30 and TRBJ1-1, is SQTIHQWPATLVQPVGSPLSLECTVEGTSNPNLYWYRQAAGRGLQLLFYSVGIGQISSEVPQNLSASRPQDRQFILSSKKLLLSDSGFYLCAWATGLNTEAFFGQGTRLTVV.